The 26 T cell receptor beta chains below come from one sample, sequenced in a study of blood T cell repertoires in COVID-19. Some clones are missing from TCRdb's copy, which holds only in-frame ones; the method was immunoSEQ multiplex PCR. The sample records about 270,000 clones, around nine tenths being singletons. The sequenced sample was peripheral blood. All receptors derive from a man aged 40-50 years with active or convalescent COVID-19.

V gene TRBV9 combines with J gene TRBJ1-5; the D is unclear. V lost 2 bases and J lost 3, with 6 bases in between. CDR1 is SGDLS, CDR2 YYNGEE, per germline. The CDR3 extends over 13 amino acids. CDR3 sequence reads: CASSVSPNQPQHF. Written as DNA, the CDR3 is TGTGCCAGCAGCGTCTCTCCCAATCAGCCCCAGCATTTT.

This clone has just a few counts. V usage is TRBV10-3 and J usage is TRBJ1-1, with TRBD1 as a possible D gene (5 bases). The germline V gene has CDR1 ENHRY and CDR2 SYGVKD. The ends were cut back, 6 bases at V and 1 base at J, with 12 bases in the middle. This CDR3 comprises 14 residues. Written as DNA, the CDR3 is TGTGCCATCAGCCCCGGGACTCAGAACACTGAAGCTTTCTTT. This translates into CAISPGTQNTEAFF.

In this sample, this clone turned up once. The CDR3 loop is CASSPRPGTEISPLHF. For the CDR3, the DNA is TGTGCCAGCAGCCCCCGGCCGGGAACAGAGATTTCACCCCTCCACTTT. J is TRBJ1-6 and V is TRBV11-3; the D is unclear. The CDR3 sequence is 16 residues long. Germline lookup yields CDR1 SGHNT and CDR2 YENEEA. V lost 5 bases and J 9 bases, leaving 20 bases between the germline ends.

CDR3 amino acids: CASRNPRDYTYEQYF. CDR3 in DNA: TGTGCCAGCAGGAATCCCCGGGACTATACCTACGAGCAGTACTTC. This chain connects TRBV7-2 to TRBJ2-7, with 7 bases lining up with TRBD2. CDR3 size: 15 residues. CDR1 and CDR2 (germline): SGHTA, FQGNSA. The V segment lost 6 bases and the J segment 2 bases; nucleotides outside the gene matches: 10.

In this sample, this clone turned up a few times. The chain is built from TRBV30 and TRBJ2-3; 8 bases match TRBD2. This CDR3 contains 15 residues. The germline gives CDR1 GTSNPN, CDR2 SVGIG (reference sequence). V was clipped by 1 base and J by 5 bases; unmatched bases: 8. The CDR3 region has the DNA TGTGCCTGGAGTGGCAGCGGGGGTATTGTAGATACGCAGTATTTT. Protein product: CAWSGSGGIVDTQYF.

The chain is built from TRBV19 and TRBJ2-1; no definite D call. V was cut by 3 bases and J by 6 bases, with 9 bases left in between. Germline assignment: CDR1 LNHDA and CDR2 SQIVND (reference sequence). This CDR3 is built from 13 residues. The DNA for the CDR3 is TGTGCCAGTAGTATCGTTTCGGGCAATGAGCAGTTCTTC. It specifies CASSIVSGNEQFF.

The V and J genes are TRBV7-9 and TRBJ2-7; D is ambiguous. CDR3 length equals 13 residues. The V gene lost 2 bases and the J gene lost 4 bases, with 9 bases spanning the gap. The germline gives CDR1 SEHNR, CDR2 FQNEAQ (reference sequence). The CDR3 loop is CASSLRSNYEQYF. Written as DNA, the CDR3 is TGTGCCAGCAGCTTACGAAGCAATTACGAGCAGTACTTC.

The count of this clone is one. The chain couples TRBV7-2 to TRBJ2-7; D is perhaps TRBD1 (6 bases). The V end lost 5 bases, the J end lost 6 bases, and 20 bases lay between the germline ends. Germline assignment: CDR1 SGHTA and CDR2 FQGNSA. This CDR3 has 15 amino acids. The DNA for the CDR3 is TGTGCCAGCAGCCGCGCCCCCCACCGAGGGGGCGAGCAGTACTTC. Encoded protein: CASSRAPHRGGEQYF.

The chain employs TRBV9 and TRBJ1-3, with D unclear. CDR1 is SGDLS, CDR2 YYNGEE, per germline. V gave up 3 bases and J gave up 7 bases, with 8 bases separating them. This CDR3 is 12 amino acids long. This CDR3 is CASSGGSNTIYF. For the CDR3, the DNA is TGTGCCAGCAGCGGAGGGTCGAACACCATATATTTT.

The J gene is TRBJ2-1, the V gene TRBV29-1, with 7 bases fitting TRBD2. CDR1 is SQVTM and CDR2 is ANQGSEA in the germline V gene. Trimming cost V 2 bases and J 8 bases; bases outside gene matches: 6. The CDR3 length is 13 residues. DNA of the CDR3: TGCAGCGTTGAAAGCCCAGGGAGGGATGAGCAGTTCTTC. Translating gives CSVESPGRDEQFF.

The rearrangement links TRBV6-5 to TRBJ1-3; maybe TRBD1 (5 bases). Trimming shortened V by 4 bases and J by 9 bases, and 10 bases separated the two germline ends. CDR1 is MNHEY, CDR2 SVGAGI, per germline. The CDR3 is 12 residues long. The DNA for the CDR3 is TGTGCCAGCAGTTCGAACGGGGGCACCATATATTTT. As protein: CASSSNGGTIYF.

The rearrangement links TRBV10-1 to TRBJ2-7; the D gene is possibly TRBD1 (5 bases). Trimming took 4 bases from V and 6 from J, leaving 13 bases between them. Germline CDR1 is WNHNN and CDR2 is SYGVQD (reference sequence). The CDR3 totals 13 residues. The CDR3 DNA follows: TGCGCCAGCAGTGGACAGCGTTCGGCCGAGCAGTACTTC. Its translation: CASSGQRSAEQYF.

This clone was observed once. The V and J genes are TRBV9 and TRBJ2-1, with 14 bases fitting TRBD2. The CDR3 covers 15 residues. Germline V gene data show CDR1 as SGDLS and CDR2 as YYNGEE. V shed 2 bases and J 10 bases; nucleotides not matched to a gene: 5. CDR3 coding DNA: TGTGCCAGCAGCGTGGGGACTAGCGGGAGAGGGGAGCAGTTCTTC. Translated: CASSVGTSGRGEQFF.

As for this clone: A junction end diverges from the germline sequence, so it may reflect a read error. The rearrangement joins TRBV7-7 to TRBJ2-2; D is ambiguous. This CDR3 contains 13 residues. Germline CDR1 reads SSHAT; CDR2 reads FNYEAQ (reference sequence). Written as DNA, the CDR3 is TGTGCTAGCAGTCCCGACATGTCCGGGGAGCTGTTTTTT. This codes for CASSPDMSGELFF.

The rearrangement uses TRBV3-1 (or the pseudogene TRBV3-2) and TRBJ1-5; D is ambiguous. The CDR3 is 15 amino acids. The V end was cut by 0 bases, the J end by 1 base, with 7 bases between. Germline V gene lookup returns CDR1 LGHDT and CDR2 YNNKEL (reference sequence). CDR3: CASSQDAASNQPQHF. In DNA form, the CDR3 reads TGTGCCAGCAGCCAAGACGCGGCCAGCAATCAGCCCCAGCATTTT.

The V and J genes are TRBV30 and TRBJ2-1; D is unresolved. The CDR3 totals 15 residues. The V gene lost 2 bases and the J gene lost 12 bases, with 23 bases spanning the gap. Germline V gene sequence: CDR1 GTSNPN, CDR2 SVGIG (reference sequence). The DNA for the CDR3 is TGTGCCTGGAGTCCGACGAGGATCCTCCCTGACGTGCAGTTCTTC. As protein: CAWSPTRILPDVQFF.

This clone was counted only a few times. The chain carries TRBV6-6 and TRBJ1-2; D is undetermined. Germline CDR1 MNHNY, CDR2 SVGAGI (reference sequence). The CDR3 length is 14 residues. The V end was cut by 3 bases, the J end by 8 bases, with 16 bases between. The CDR3 DNA sequence: TGTGCCAGCAGTTATGCTGGGGAGGGTGGAGGCTACACCTTC. Encoded protein: CASSYAGEGGGYTF.

The chain has TRBV6-5 and TRBJ2-3, with 10 nucleotides matching TRBD1. Trimming cost V 9 bases and J 10 bases; bases outside gene matches: 13. Germline V gene sequence: CDR1 MNHEY, CDR2 SVGAGI. This CDR3 comprises 14 residues. DNA of the CDR3: TGTGCCAGTCGTACCGGGACAGGGGCCCCTTCGCAGTATTTT. It encodes CASRTGTGAPSQYF.

V usage is TRBV14 and J usage is TRBJ2-3; possible D gene TRBD1, 5 bases. The CDR3 has 17 amino acids. CDR1 is SGHDN and CDR2 is FVKESK in the germline V gene. The ends were cut back, 2 bases at V and 4 bases at J, with 19 bases in the middle. Here the CDR3 DNA reads TGTGCCAGCAGCCAATACAGAGGCTCTCTGGGGCCAGATACGCAGTATTTT. Translated: CASSQYRGSLGPDTQYF.

This clone was picked up one time. This chain uses TRBV9 with TRBJ1-5, with 7 bases aligning to TRBD1. The CDR3 length is 14 residues. The junction had 3 bases not matched to a gene; V was cut back by 0 bases and J by 6 bases. Germline CDR1 SGDLS, CDR2 YYNGEE. The CDR3 reads CASSVVAGGQPQHF. The CDR3 DNA reads as TGTGCCAGCAGCGTAGTGGCAGGGGGTCAGCCCCAGCATTTT.

This clone was seen a few times. The chain recombines TRBV19 with TRBJ1-1, with D perhaps matching TRBD1 (6 bases). Trimming cost V 1 base and J 8 bases, with 17 bases left between them. The CDR3 runs 15 residues. The V gene's germline CDR1 is LNHDA and CDR2 SQIVND (reference sequence). CDR3: CASSIGTGTTGEAFF. The CDR3 coding sequence is TGTGCCAGTAGTATAGGAACCGGGACAACCGGAGAAGCTTTCTTT.

This clone was seen repeatedly, ten times or more. The chain uses TRBV6-5 and TRBJ1-1, with unresolved D. Germline V CDR1 and CDR2: MNHEY, SVGAGI. Trimming shortened V by 6 bases and J by 0 bases, and 8 bases separated the two germline ends. The CDR3 has 13 residues. The CDR3 DNA is TGTGCCAGCAGCCTACAGATGAACACTGAAGCTTTCTTT. Translating gives CASSLQMNTEAFF.

This chain connects TRBV7-8 to TRBJ2-2, with a weak D call TRBD2 (7 bases). Germline loops: CDR1 SGHVS, CDR2 FQNEAQ. V lost 5 bases and J 4 bases, leaving 14 bases between the germline ends. The CDR3 extends over 15 amino acids. The CDR3 reads CASSGPGGGTGELFF. CDR3 nucleotide sequence: TGTGCCAGCAGCGGGCCGGGGGGCGGCACCGGGGAGCTGTTTTTT.

This clone came up once. This rearrangement joins TRBV6-4 to TRBJ1-5, with a possible D match to TRBD1 (5 bases). Trimming shortened V by 4 bases and J by 8 bases, and 15 bases separated the two germline ends. CDR1 is MRHNA, CDR2 SNTAGT, per germline. The CDR3 is 14 amino acids. The CDR3 protein is CASSAFAGNEPQHF. CDR3 coding DNA: TGTGCCAGCAGTGCGTTTGCAGGGAATGAGCCCCAGCATTTT.

The DNA for the CDR3 is TGTGCCAGCAGCGCCGGACAGGGACGCTCCTACGAGCAGTACTTC. Amino acids: CASSAGQGRSYEQYF. The chain joins TRBV9 to TRBJ2-7; 8 bases are a match to TRBD1. Trimming removed 3 bases from V and 0 bases from J; junction bases left unmatched: 5. This CDR3 has 15 residues. Germline V CDR1 and CDR2: SGDLS, YYNGEE.

The rearrangement links TRBV9 to TRBJ2-2; 15 bases are shared with TRBD2. Unmatched junction bases numbered 12, after V lost 4 bases and J lost 5 bases. The CDR3 is made up of 19 amino acids. Germline-derived CDR1 and CDR2 are SGDLS and YYNGEE. The CDR3 DNA reads TGTGCCAGCAGCATGGGGACTAGCGGGAGGATCTTAATGACCGGGGAGCTGTTTTTT. It codes for CASSMGTSGRILMTGELFF.